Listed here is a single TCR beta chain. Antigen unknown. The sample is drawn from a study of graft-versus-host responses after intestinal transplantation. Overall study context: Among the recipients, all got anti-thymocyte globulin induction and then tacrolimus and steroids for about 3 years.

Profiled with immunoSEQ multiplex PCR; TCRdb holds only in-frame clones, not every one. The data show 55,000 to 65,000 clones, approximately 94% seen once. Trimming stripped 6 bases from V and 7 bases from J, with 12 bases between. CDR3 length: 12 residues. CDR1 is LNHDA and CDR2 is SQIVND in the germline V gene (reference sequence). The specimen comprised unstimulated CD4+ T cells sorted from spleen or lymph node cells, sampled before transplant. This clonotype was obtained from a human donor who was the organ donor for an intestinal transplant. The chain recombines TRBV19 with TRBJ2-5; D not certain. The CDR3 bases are TGTGCCAGTAGAGGCGACGTCGCGACCCAGTACTTC. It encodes CASRGDVATQYF.